These T cell receptor beta chains were read from a single sample in a study of tumor and adjacent non-tumor tissue in lung cancer. TCRdb reprocessed the multiplex PCR reads with MiXCR, giving one entry per CDR3 protein. The data hold approximately 82,000 distinct CDR3 sequences, with 76% observed a single time. The sample consisted of distant non-tumor lung tissue. Receptors were obtained from a man in his 70s with non-small cell lung cancer. Each CDR3 is given with its conserved first and last residue. The D gene is left open where the match is weak. Clone sizes are given selectively: once, few, many, or a class where the clone is expanded.

>NA|NA|TRBV11-1|TRBJ1-6
CASSFERSPLHF
TGTGCCAGCAGCTTCGAACGTTCACCCCTCCACTTT
>NA|NA|TRBV12-3/TRBV12-4|TRBJ2-1
CASTPRDGNEQFF
TGTGCCAGCACCCCGCGGGATGGCAATGAGCAGTTCTTC
>NA|NA|TRBV4-1|TRBJ2-5
CGSSQQLGQETKYF
TGCGGCAGCAGCCAACAGTTGGGGCAAGAGACCAAGTACTTC
>NA|NA|TRBV11-1|TRBJ1-1
CASSLENRARTETFF
TGTGCCAGCAGCTTAGAGAATCGGGCGAGGACTGAAACTTTCTTT
>TRBD1|many|TRBV6-5|TRBJ1-2
CASSYSNMDRSENGYTF
TGTGCCAGCAGTTACTCGAATATGGACAGGTCCGAGAATGGCTACACCTTC
>NA|NA|TRBV29-1|TRBJ2-1
CNVHLGPGEQFF
TGCAACGTTCACTTAGGGCCCGGTGAGCAGTTCTTC
>TRBD2|NA|TRBV4-3|TRBJ2-3
CANSEDGPSGRTDKQYF
TGCGCCAACAGCGAAGATGGGCCTAGCGGGAGAACAGATAAGCAGTATTTT
>NA|once|TRBV6-5|TRBJ1-2
CASCYSHRPSNYGYIF
TGTGCCAGCTGTTACTCGCACAGACCCTCTAACTATGGCTACATCTTC
>NA|NA|TRBV6-2/TRBV6-3|TRBJ2-3
CATSWSGPATDTQYF
TGTGCCACCAGTTGGTCAGGACCGGCGACAGATACGCAGTATTTT
>NA|once|TRBV20-1|TRBJ2-5
CSARRPGASQETKYF
TGCAGTGCGAGGAGGCCAGGGGCTTCCCAAGAGACCAAGTACTTC
>NA|NA|TRBV11-3|TRBJ1-1
CASSFRRRNEAFF
TGTGCAAGCAGCTTTAGGAGGAGAAATGAAGCTTTCTTT
>NA|many|TRBV29-1|TRBJ1-2
CSVLGWGLYGYTF
TGCAGCGTTCTTGGGTGGGGGCTCTATGGCTACACCTTC
>NA|NA|TRBV11-1|TRBJ2-5
CASRLSPAYKETQYF
TGTGCCAGCAGATTAAGTCCAGCGTACAAAGAGACCCAGTACTTC
>TRBD1|many|TRBV12-5|TRBJ2-7
CASGLETSGTGKVSEQYF
TGTGCTAGTGGTTTAGAGACCTCCGGGACAGGAAAGGTTAGCGAGCAGTACTTC
>NA|NA|TRBV6-5|TRBJ1-6
CASSYQNSPFHF
TGTGCCAGCAGTTATCAGAATTCACCCTTCCACTTT
>TRBD1|NA|TRBV6-6|TRBJ2-2
CANRQGIGNTGELFF
TGTGCCAACAGACAGGGTATTGGCAACACCGGGGAGCTGTTTTTT
>NA|NA|TRBV29-1|TRBJ1-6
CSATVTGNSPLHF
TGCAGCGCGACTGTGACAGGCAATTCACCCCTCCACTTT
>NA|NA|TRBV4-1|TRBJ2-7
CASNRTLTGEGDEQYF
TGCGCTAGTAACCGGACACTAACGGGAGAGGGGGACGAGCAGTACTTC
>NA|NA|TRBV28|TRBJ2-5
CATLPSAVEETQYF
TGTGCCACCCTCCCATCGGCAGTTGAAGAGACCCAGTACTTC
>NA|NA|TRBV10-3|TRBJ1-1
CAIRGPQGQVIEAFF
TGTGCCATCAGAGGGCCTCAGGGGCAGGTCATTGAAGCTTTCTTT
>NA|few|TRBV6-4|TRBJ2-3
CASSDGNTDTQYF
TGTGCCAGCAGTGACGGGAACACAGATACGCAGTATTTT
>TRBD1|NA|TRBV6-6|TRBJ2-7
CVSRDSSYEQYF
TGTGTCAGCCGGGACAGTTCCTACGAGCAGTACTTC
>TRBD1|NA|TRBV6-2/TRBV6-3|TRBJ1-5
CASGREGAGQPLHF
TGTGCCAGCGGCAGGGAGGGGGCGGGGCAGCCCCTGCATTTT
>NA|once|TRBV11-2|TRBJ2-2
CASSLLGTWVAGELPF
TGTGCCAGCAGCTTATTGGGCACATGGGTTGCCGGGGAGCTTCCTTTT
>NA|many|TRBV4-2|TRBJ1-5
CASSQDRGSRPQHF
TGTGCCAGCAGCCAAGATCGGGGGAGCCGGCCCCAGCATTTT
>NA|NA|TRBV11-3|TRBJ1-1
CASSIRGRTLNTEAFF
TGTGCAAGCAGCATCCGGGGCAGAACCCTGAACACTGAAGCTTTCTTT
>NA|NA|TRBV12-3/TRBV12-4|TRBJ2-1
CPSSRELHYEQFF
TGTCCCAGCAGTAGGGAACTCCACTATGAACAGTTCTTC
>TRBD2|NA|TRBV12-3/TRBV12-4|TRBJ2-1
CADSKSGGADEQLF
TGTGCCGACAGTAAATCCGGGGGGGCGGATGAGCAGTTATTC
>NA|large|TRBV12-5|TRBJ1-5
CASGFDRNQPQHF
TGTGCTAGTGGTTTTGACAGAAATCAGCCCCAGCATTTT
>NA|few|TRBV28|TRBJ1-5
CASSERYQPQHF
TGTGCCAGCAGTGAGCGATATCAGCCCCAGCATTTT
>TRBD2|NA|TRBV4-1|TRBJ2-7
CISSRTLAGEGDEQYF
TGCATCAGTAGCCGGACTCTAGCGGGAGAGGGGGACGAGCAGTACTTC
>NA|NA|TRBV5-6|TRBJ1-1
CASKQWGGTEAFF
TGTGCAAGTAAACAGTGGGGGGGCACTGAAGCTTTCTTT
>NA|NA|TRBV24-1|TRBJ1-2
CATSAPGLNYGYTF
TGTGCCACCAGTGCGCCAGGGCTTAACTATGGCTACACCTTC
>NA|NA|TRBV10-3|TRBJ2-1
CAISDRNSYNEQFF
TGTGCCATCAGTGATAGGAACTCCTACAATGAGCAGTTCTTC
>NA|NA|TRBV5-6|TRBJ2-3
CVSSLTRGARGTDTQYF
TGTGTCAGCAGCCTGACGAGGGGGGCGAGGGGCACAGATACGCAGTATTTT
>NA|once|TRBV10-3|TRBJ1-5
CAISESTGHNQPQHF
TGTGCCATCAGTGAGTCGACCGGGCACAATCAGCCCCAGCATTTT
>NA|NA|TRBV6-6|TRBJ2-2
CTSSSTAGGTGELFF
TGTACCAGCAGTTCGACAGCCGGAGGGACCGGGGAGCTGTTTTTT
>TRBD1|NA|TRBV4-1|TRBJ1-1
CASSQHWAGGEWVNTEAFF
TGCGCCAGCAGCCAACATTGGGCAGGGGGGGAGTGGGTAAACACTGAAGCTTTCTTT
>TRBD2|NA|TRBV29-1|TRBJ2-1
CSVAGTSGNNKQFF
TGCAGCGTTGCCGGGACTAGCGGGAACAACAAGCAGTTCTTC
>NA|NA|TRBV6-5|TRBJ2-5
CASSPWTGTQKTQYF
TGTGCCAGCAGCCCTTGGACGGGAACACAAAAGACCCAGTATTTC
>NA|NA|TRBV5-1|TRBJ2-7
CASSLAWGHGLNEQYF
TGCGCCAGCAGCTTGGCCTGGGGACATGGTCTAAATGAGCAGTACTTC
>NA|NA|TRBV5-1|TRBJ2-7
CASSFGLPYEQYF
TGCGCCAGCAGCTTTGGACTCCCGTACGAGCAGTACTTC
>NA|NA|TRBV7-8|TRBJ2-7
CASNLWDTTYGQYF
TGTGCCAGCAACCTATGGGACACTACTTACGGGCAGTACTTC
>NA|NA|TRBV5-5|TRBJ2-2
CASSSPIGKLFF
TGTGCCAGCAGCTCCCCGATCGGGAAGCTGTTTTTT
>NA|NA|TRBV12-3/TRBV12-4|TRBJ2-1
CASGLSSFSYTELFF
TGTGCCAGCGGACTCTCTAGCTTCTCCTACACTGAGCTGTTCTTC
>TRBD2|NA|TRBV4-3|TRBJ2-2
CASTQDSGSSGRDGELFF
TGCGCCAGCACCCAAGACTCAGGGAGTAGCGGGAGGGACGGGGAGCTGTTTTTT
>NA|NA|TRBV20-1|TRBJ2-1
CSAEPPMYNEQFF
TGCAGTGCCGAGCCTCCGATGTACAATGAGCAGTTCTTC